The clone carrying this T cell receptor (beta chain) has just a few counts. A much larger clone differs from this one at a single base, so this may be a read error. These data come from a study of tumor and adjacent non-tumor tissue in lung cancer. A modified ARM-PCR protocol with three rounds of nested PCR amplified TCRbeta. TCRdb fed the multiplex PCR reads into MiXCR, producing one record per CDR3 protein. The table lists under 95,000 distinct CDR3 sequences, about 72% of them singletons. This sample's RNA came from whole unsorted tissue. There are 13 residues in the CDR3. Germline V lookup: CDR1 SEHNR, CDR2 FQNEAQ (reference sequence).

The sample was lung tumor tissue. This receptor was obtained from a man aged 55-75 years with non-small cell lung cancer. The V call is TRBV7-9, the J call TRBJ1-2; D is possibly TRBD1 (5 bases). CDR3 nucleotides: TGTGTCAGCAGCGAACAGGAAAAGGGAGGCTACACCTTC. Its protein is CVSSEQEKGGYTF.